A selection of T cell receptor beta chains follows, all from one sample in a study of shared clonotypes between healthy human individuals. Using immunoSEQ multiplex PCR, the repertoire was profiled, and TCRdb retains in-frame clones only, with some absent. The repertoire includes roughly 2,500,000 clones, 93% of them detected once, and 0.36% sits in the top ten. The specimen sequenced was naive CD4+ T cells from PBMCs. The receptors were gathered from a man aged 18 to 35 in good health. Some clones in this sample may be carry-over from other donors' samples. CDR3s include the opening cysteine and the closing phenylalanine or tryptophan. The D gene is left open where the match is weak. Some rows have no size entry. The others give once, few or many, or a class for an expanded clone.

NA,TRBJ2-1,NA,TRBV11-2,TGTGCCAGCAGCTTAGGACCCGGGACACGAAGCTACAATGAGCAGTTCTTC,CASSLGPGTRSYNEQFF
TRBD2,TRBJ2-1,NA,TRBV7-2,TGTGCCAGCAGCTTAGCCAGCGGGGGGTACAATGAGCAGTTCTTC,CASSLASGGYNEQFF
TRBD1,TRBJ1-2,NA,TRBV28,TGTGCCAGCAGTTCCCCCGGACAGGGCATTTTCTATGGCTACACCTTC,CASSSPGQGIFYGYTF
TRBD1,TRBJ1-4,NA,TRBV15,TGTGCCACCAGCAGAGAGGGACAGAGTAATGAAAAACTGTTTTTT,CATSREGQSNEKLFF
NA,TRBJ2-1,NA,TRBV19,TGTGCCAGTAGGGGTCAGGGGCCTCTCTCCTACAATGAGCAGTTCTTC,CASRGQGPLSYNEQFF
NA,TRBJ1-5,NA,TRBV6-5,TGTGCCAGCGCATACGACGCATATCAGCCCCAGCATTTT,CASAYDAYQPQHF
TRBD1,TRBJ2-7,NA,TRBV28,TGTGCCAGCAGTCGACAGGGTTTCGGCTTAGTCTACGAGCAGTACTTC,CASSRQGFGLVYEQYF
NA,TRBJ2-7,NA,TRBV27,TGTGCCAGCAGTGGCCGACGGACCCCCGGTTTCGCCGAGCAGTACTTC,CASSGRRTPGFAEQYF
NA,TRBJ2-7,NA,TRBV5-1,TGCGCCAGCAGCTTGGGGCCAGGGTTCTCCTACGAGCAGTACTTC,CASSLGPGFSYEQYF
NA,TRBJ1-2,once,TRBV11-2,TGTGCCAGCAGCTTGGGGACCTCTTTGTTAGGCTACACCTTC,CASSLGTSLLGYTF
NA,TRBJ2-1,NA,TRBV4-1,TGCGCCAGCAGCCAAGCCCCACTAGCCGTATCCTACAATGAGCAGTTCTTC,CASSQAPLAVSYNEQFF
TRBD1,TRBJ1-1,NA,TRBV4-1,TGCGCCAGCAGCCAAGAACAGGGGCTAAGAACTGAAGCTTTCTTT,CASSQEQGLRTEAFF
NA,TRBJ1-1,NA,TRBV28,TGTGCCAGCAGCCGGCCCCAGGTGAGCACTGAAGCTTTCTTT,CASSRPQVSTEAFF
NA,TRBJ2-1,NA,TRBV19,TGTGCCACCCGTGACCTACTCTCCTACAATGAGCAGTTCTTC,CATRDLLSYNEQFF
NA,TRBJ1-5,once,TRBV19,TGTGCCAGTAGTATTGCGGGGGAACAGCCCCAGCATTTT,CASSIAGEQPQHF
NA,TRBJ2-1,NA,TRBV6-4,TGTGCCAGCAGTGAGGACTTAACTAGAGGGGTGGATGAGCAGTTCTTC,CASSEDLTRGVDEQFF
TRBD1,TRBJ1-1,NA,TRBV28,TGTGCCAGCACCCCCACAGGGGGGAAGAACACTGAAGCTTTCTTT,CASTPTGGKNTEAFF
NA,TRBJ1-1,NA,TRBV18,TGTGCCAGCTCACCAGTAGGGGACACTGAAGCTTTCTTT,CASSPVGDTEAFF
NA,TRBJ2-6,NA,TRBV4-1,TGCGCCAGCAGCTCCGAGTGGTGGGCCAACGTCCTGACTTTC,CASSSEWWANVLTF
TRBD2,TRBJ2-1,NA,TRBV5-5,TGTGCCAGCAGCCTCGCGGCTAGCGGTTACAATGAGCAGTTCTTC,CASSLAASGYNEQFF
TRBD2,TRBJ2-1,NA,TRBV28,TGTGCCAGCAGTTTCAGGACTAGCGGGAGGGCCGGGTCCTACAATGAGCAGTTCTTC,CASSFRTSGRAGSYNEQFF
TRBD1,TRBJ1-1,NA,TRBV6-5,TGTGCCAGCAGTCGACAGGGTTACACTGAAGCTTTCTTT,CASSRQGYTEAFF
NA,TRBJ1-5,NA,TRBV27,TGTGCCAGCAGTTTTAGCTGGGCTTCGGGGGCTCAGCCCCAGCATTTT,CASSFSWASGAQPQHF
NA,TRBJ2-7,NA,TRBV19,TGTGCCAGTAGTATCGGAAGAAGCGAGCAGTACTTC,CASSIGRSEQYF
TRBD2,TRBJ2-2,NA,TRBV18,TGTGCCAGCTCATCAAGGACTAGCGGGAGGGTCACCGGGGAGCTGTTTTTT,CASSSRTSGRVTGELFF
NA,TRBJ2-7,once,TRBV28,TGTGCCAGCAGTTCAGGGCCCTACGAGCAGTACTTC,CASSSGPYEQYF
NA,TRBJ2-7,once,TRBV15,TGTGCCACCAGCAGAGAGGCAGGGGTCTACGAGCAGTACTTC,CATSREAGVYEQYF
TRBD2,TRBJ2-3,once,TRBV19,TGTGCCAGTAGTTCTCCTAGCGGGGGCACAGATACGCAGTATTTT,CASSSPSGGTDTQYF
NA,TRBJ2-7,NA,TRBV28,TGTGCCAGCCTCGGGCCCAACGGGCCGTACGAGCAGTACTTC,CASLGPNGPYEQYF
NA,TRBJ2-4,NA,TRBV7-9,TGTGCCAGCAGTTTATTAGGGGTGCAGGGGATGGCCAAAAACATTCAGTACTTC,CASSLLGVQGMAKNIQYF
NA,TRBJ2-5,NA,TRBV11-2,TGTGCCAGCAGCATTCTGCGACAGACACAAGAGACCCAGTACTTC,CASSILRQTQETQYF
NA,TRBJ2-1,NA,TRBV6-4,TGTGCCAGCAGGGAGACAGGGTCGACTAGTTTATCCCTGTTCTTC,CASRETGSTSLSLFF
TRBD2,TRBJ2-1,NA,TRBV7-2,TGTGCCAGCAGCGCCCCCCTAGCGGGAGAGTACTACAATGAGCAGTTCTTC,CASSAPLAGEYYNEQFF
NA,TRBJ1-5,NA,TRBV5-6,TGTGCCAGCAGCTTGCTATCGTCAGGGGACCGACAGCCCCAGCATTTT,CASSLLSSGDRQPQHF
NA,TRBJ2-3,NA,TRBV2,TGTGCCAGCAGCCCTACCCTTGCTGTGGTAGCGTCAGATACGCAGTATTTT,CASSPTLAVVASDTQYF
TRBD2,TRBJ2-1,NA,TRBV5-1,TGCGCCAGCAGGGGGACTAGCGGTCCCCCGGGGGGCAATGAGCAGTTCTTC,CASRGTSGPPGGNEQFF
TRBD1,TRBJ2-5,NA,TRBV7-2,TGTGCCAGCAGCGCCCGGGACAGGGAAGGAAGGTACTTC,CASSARDREGRYF
NA,TRBJ2-1,NA,TRBV19,TGTGCCAGTAGTCAACTTTTAAATGAGCAGTTCTTC,CASSQLLNEQFF
NA,TRBJ2-7,NA,TRBV4-3,TGCGCCAGCAGCCAAGACGGCCAGGGCTCCTACGAGCAGTACTTC,CASSQDGQGSYEQYF
NA,TRBJ2-2,NA,TRBV11-2,TGTGCCAGCAGCTTACAGGGTGGCCAGGCCCCCACCGGGGAGCTGTTTTTT,CASSLQGGQAPTGELFF
TRBD1,TRBJ2-3,NA,TRBV18,TGTGCCAGCTCACCACAGACAGGGTTCACAGATACGCAGTATTTT,CASSPQTGFTDTQYF
NA,TRBJ2-3,NA,TRBV6-1,TGTGCCAGCAGTGAAGCCGGAAGGTCCTCCCGACCTACAGATACGCAGTATTTT,CASSEAGRSSRPTDTQYF
NA,TRBJ2-4,NA,TRBV7-2,TGTGCCAGCAGCTTAGATCTTGGGGCCGAGAGCATTCAGTACTTC,CASSLDLGAESIQYF
TRBD1,TRBJ1-1,once,TRBV7-2,TGTGCCAGCAGCTTAGCGTTCAGGGGGCGAAGCTTCGCTGAAGCTTTCTTT,CASSLAFRGRSFAEAFF
TRBD2,TRBJ2-7,NA,TRBV5-8,TGTGCCAGCAGTCTCGGGACTAGCGGGAGTCGATCCTACGAGCAGTACTTC,CASSLGTSGSRSYEQYF
NA,TRBJ2-2,NA,TRBV18,TGTGCCAGCTCACCAGGGAACGCTGGGACCGGGGAGCTGTTTTTT,CASSPGNAGTGELFF
TRBD1,TRBJ1-1,NA,TRBV11-2,TGTGCCAGCAGCTGGGACAGGGTATCCACTGAAGCTTTCTTT,CASSWDRVSTEAFF
NA,TRBJ1-4,NA,TRBV2,TGTGCCAGCAGTGTGGAGCGACCAGCAACTAATGAAAAACTGTTTTTT,CASSVERPATNEKLFF
NA,TRBJ2-6,NA,TRBV5-5,TGTGCCAGCAGCTTGGTAGGACGGGCCAACGTCCTGACTTTC,CASSLVGRANVLTF
NA,TRBJ2-2,NA,TRBV9,TGTGCCAGCAGCGTACGGCCCCCCGGGGAGCTGTTTTTT,CASSVRPPGELFF
TRBD1,TRBJ2-7,NA,TRBV28,TGTGCCAGCAGTTTATTTGTGGCAGGGGGCCTCTACGAGCAGTACTTC,CASSLFVAGGLYEQYF
NA,TRBJ1-3,NA,TRBV7-9,TGTGCCAGCAGCCCCAGTGGTGCCGCTTTTGGAAACACCATATATTTT,CASSPSGAAFGNTIYF
NA,TRBJ2-2,NA,TRBV15,TGTGCCACCAGCAGAGACCTGTACGGTCGCAACACCGGGGAGCTGTTTTTT,CATSRDLYGRNTGELFF
NA,TRBJ2-1,NA,TRBV4-1,TGCGCCAGCAGCTTAATCGACCCACCGGAGCAGTTCTTC,CASSLIDPPEQFF
NA,TRBJ2-5,once,TRBV7-2,TGTGCCAGCAGCCCGGTTTGGGGGTCAGAAGAGACCCAGTACTTC,CASSPVWGSEETQYF
TRBD1,TRBJ2-2,NA,TRBV5-4,TGTGCCAGCAGCTCGACCGACAGGGGCGGGGAGCTGTTTTTT,CASSSTDRGGELFF
NA,TRBJ1-3,NA,TRBV13,TGTGCCAGCAGCTCCTCGGACTCTGGAAACACCATATATTTT,CASSSSDSGNTIYF
NA,TRBJ1-2,NA,TRBV29-1,TGCAGCGTCCGGGTGGGGAGTGAGGGCTACACCTTC,CSVRVGSEGYTF
TRBD2,TRBJ2-1,NA,TRBV9,TGTGCCAGCAGCGTGGGACTAGCGGGAGCCGGTTACAATGAGCAGTTCTTC,CASSVGLAGAGYNEQFF